Below, 21 T cell receptor beta chains from the same sample are listed, as sequenced in a study of T cell responses to AZD1222 COVID-19 vaccine. Profiling relied on immunoSEQ multiplex PCR, and the TCRdb table lists in-frame clones only, not all of them. This table has around 140,000 clones, 75% to 95% appearing once. The sample was peripheral blood, taken on day 0 of AZD1222 vaccination. Every receptor here comes from an adult in good health.

The rearrangement uses TRBV15 and TRBJ1-4; tentative D call: TRBD1 (6 bases). V was trimmed by 1 base and J by 8 bases, leaving 17 bases between them. Germline CDR1 and CDR2: LNHNV and YYDKDF (reference sequence). The CDR3 has 16 amino acids. The CDR3 bases are TGTGCCACCAGCAGAGTAATCGGGGGCTTAGGAGAAAAACTGTTTTTT. This gives the protein CATSRVIGGLGEKLFF.

The chain carries TRBV5-4 and TRBJ2-1; unclear D gene. The ends were cut back, 4 bases at V and 10 bases at J, with 12 bases in the middle. CDR3 length equals 12 residues. Germline V gene lookup returns CDR1 SGHNT and CDR2 YYREEE (reference sequence). The CDR3 nucleotides read TGTGCCAGCAGCCCGGAGCTTAGGGAGCAGTTCTTC. This gives the protein CASSPELREQFF.

This rearrangement joins TRBV18 to TRBJ2-1; tentatively, D is TRBD1 (7 bases). Trimming left V 2 bases short and J 9 bases short, with 11 bases between. The germline V gene has CDR1 KGHSH and CDR2 LQKENI. The CDR3 spans 13 residues. The CDR3 nucleotides read TGTGCCAGCTCACCAACAGGGGAGGCTGAGCAGTTCTTC. Translation: CASSPTGEAEQFF.

The V and J genes are TRBV6-5 and TRBJ2-1; TRBD1 agrees at 8 bases. After removal of 2 bases from V and 15 bases from J, the junction contained 9 bases not matched to a gene. Germline V CDR1 and CDR2: MNHEY, SVGAGI. The CDR3 totals 13 residues. This CDR3 reads CASSYPWTGKWFF. In DNA, the CDR3 is TGTGCCAGCAGTTACCCCTGGACAGGGAAGTGGTTCTTC.

The V and J genes are TRBV2 and TRBJ2-3, with 7 bases lining up with TRBD1. The junction had 1 base not matched to a gene; V was cut back by 4 bases and J by 3 bases. This CDR3 comprises 13 residues. Germline CDR1 reads SNHLY; CDR2 reads FYNNEI. Here the CDR3 reads CASSGQGTDTQYF. The CDR3 nucleotides read TGTGCCAGCAGTGGACAGGGTACAGATACGCAGTATTTT.

The V and J genes are TRBV30 and TRBJ1-5; D uncertain. The CDR3 runs 14 residues. Germline CDR1 reads GTSNPN; CDR2 reads SVGIG (reference sequence). V gave up 1 base and J gave up 7 bases, with 14 bases separating them. Here the CDR3 reads CAWSGGGNGQPQHF. The DNA of the CDR3 is TGTGCCTGGAGTGGGGGAGGGAATGGGCAGCCCCAGCATTTT.

This chain uses TRBV19 with TRBJ1-2, with TRBD1 as a possible D gene (5 bases). V dropped 1 base and J dropped 8 bases, with 11 bases sitting between them. This CDR3 has 13 amino acids. Germline V lookup: CDR1 LNHDA, CDR2 SQIVND (reference sequence). The CDR3 bases are TGTGCCAGTAGTATAGGGGCAGGGAGAGGCTACACCTTC. Amino acids: CASSIGAGRGYTF.

The genes are TRBV9 and TRBJ2-1; TRBD2 agrees at 7 bases. The germline CDR1 and CDR2 sequences are SGDLS and YYNGEE. CDR3 length: 14 amino acids. Trimming cost V 4 bases and J 7 bases; bases outside gene matches: 8. CDR3 residues: CASSPERGGNEQFF. The CDR3 region has the DNA TGTGCCAGCAGCCCTGAGCGGGGTGGTAATGAGCAGTTCTTC.

This clone was recorded only once. The genes are TRBV11-1 and TRBJ2-2; a weak D match, TRBD1 (5 bases). The length of the CDR3 is 15 residues. CDR1 and CDR2 from the germline V gene are SGHAT and FQDESV (reference sequence). V shed 0 bases and J shed 6 bases, with 11 bases lying between them. For the CDR3, the DNA is TGTGCCAGCAGCTTAGCGGGGCAGGGTGCCGGGGAGCTGTTTTTT. It encodes CASSLAGQGAGELFF.

In its sample, this clone was seen a few times. The V gene is TRBV27, the J gene TRBJ2-7; a possible D gene is TRBD1 (6 bases). The germline V gene encodes CDR1 MNHEY and CDR2 SMNVEV (reference sequence). V lost 5 bases and J lost 2, with 10 bases in between. The CDR3 contains 13 residues. As DNA, the CDR3 is TGTGCCAGCAGTCGACAGGCCACCTACGAGCAGTACTTC. Its translation is CASSRQATYEQYF.

The genes are TRBV7-9 and TRBJ1-1, with D hard to call. V lost 3 bases and J 6 bases, leaving 8 bases between the germline ends. The V gene's germline CDR1 is SEHNR and CDR2 FQNEAQ (reference sequence). This CDR3 is built from 12 residues. CDR3 loop: CASSFGMSEAFF. DNA of the CDR3: TGTGCCAGCAGCTTTGGGATGTCTGAAGCTTTCTTT.

This clone came up once. The chain couples TRBV10-2 to TRBJ1-1; D gene uncertain. Trimming removed 0 bases at V and 5 bases at J, with 7 bases between. Germline CDR1 and CDR2: WSHSY and SAAADI. The CDR3 loop spans 13 amino acids. The CDR3 DNA reads as TGCGCCAGCAGTGAGTCAGGGAAAACTGAAGCTTTCTTT. As protein: CASSESGKTEAFF.

The CDR3 protein is CAWSPEVLGEKLFF. CDR3 coding DNA: TGTGCCTGGAGCCCGGAGGTGTTGGGTGAAAAACTGTTTTTT. V gene TRBV30 combines with J gene TRBJ1-4; D is uncertain. The CDR3 is 14 residues long. Trimming shortened V by 3 bases and J by 7 bases, and 15 bases separated the two germline ends. Germline assignment: CDR1 GTSNPN and CDR2 SVGIG (reference sequence).

The rearrangement uses TRBV7-6 and TRBJ2-1; D remains unclear. The CDR3 contains 15 residues. Per the germline V gene, CDR1 is SGHVS and CDR2 is FNYEAQ. V gave up 5 bases and J gave up 6 bases, with 17 bases separating them. In DNA, the CDR3 is TGTGCCAGCAGCGCTGACTTAGCAATTTTCAATGAGCAGTTCTTC. It is translated as CASSADLAIFNEQFF. The variable domain in full, completed from reference TRBV7-6 and TRBJ2-1, reads GAGVSQSPRYKVTKRGQDVALRCDPISGHVSLYWYRQALGQGPEFLTYFNYEAQQDKSGLPNDRFSAERPEGSISTLTIQRTEQRDSAMYRCASSADLAIFNEQFFGPGTRLTVL.

V and J are TRBV19 and TRBJ2-2, with 12 bases aligning to TRBD1. The CDR3 sequence is 16 residues long. Losses at the gene ends were 10 bases for V and 3 bases for J; bases not matched to a gene: 9. Germline V CDR1 and CDR2: LNHDA, SQIVND (reference sequence). As DNA, the CDR3 is TGTGCCACCCGGGACAGGGGGCGAACCTACACCGGGGAGCTGTTTTTT. Translating gives CATRDRGRTYTGELFF. Supplemented by reference TRBV19 and TRBJ2-2, the full variable domain reads DGGITQSPKYLFRKEGQNVTLSCEQNLNHDAMYWYRQDPGQGLRLIYYSQIVNDFQKGDIAEGYSVSREKKESFPLTVTSAQKNPTAFYLCATRDRGRTYTGELFFGEGSRLTVL.

The chain uses TRBV2 and TRBJ2-7; no clear D gene. The germline gives CDR1 SNHLY, CDR2 FYNNEI. The CDR3 spans 11 residues. V lost 7 bases and J 4 bases, leaving 8 bases between the germline ends. The CDR3 loop reads CASTFRYEQYF. In DNA form, the CDR3 reads TGTGCCAGCACCTTTAGGTACGAGCAGTACTTC.

The chain joins TRBV6-5 to TRBJ2-1, with a weak D call TRBD1 (6 bases). From germline, CDR1 is MNHEY and CDR2 SVGAGI. Trimming took off 2 bases at V and 6 bases at J, with 11 bases between the two ends. The CDR3 is made up of 14 amino acids. The CDR3 bases are TGTGCCAGCAGTTACGGGCAGGGGAGCAATGAGCAGTTCTTC. It yields the protein CASSYGQGSNEQFF.

This clone was seen a few times. The rearrangement links TRBV6-4 to TRBJ2-2; the match to TRBD1 covers 7 bases. The CDR3 spans 14 residues. Losses at the gene ends were 3 bases for V and 6 bases for J; bases not matched to a gene: 4. In germline, CDR1 is MRHNA, CDR2 SNTAGT. The CDR3 region has the DNA TGTGCCAGCAGTGAACTAACAGGGGCCGGGGAGCTGTTTTTT. Amino acids: CASSELTGAGELFF.

The sample holds many counts of this clone. V gene TRBV10-3 combines with J gene TRBJ2-1; 8 nucleotides agree with TRBD1. V shed 10 bases and J 0 bases; nucleotides not matched to a gene: 8. Germline assignment: CDR1 ENHRY and CDR2 SYGVKD. The CDR3 extends over 15 amino acids. The CDR3 loop reads CATEDRVSSYNEQFF. CDR3 nucleotides: TGTGCCACCGAGGACAGGGTGAGCTCCTACAATGAGCAGTTCTTC.

V gene TRBV5-6 combines with J gene TRBJ1-3; D remains ambiguous. The CDR3 contains 13 residues. The germline V and J ends were trimmed by 2 bases and 0 bases, with 3 bases remaining between them. Germline-derived CDR1 and CDR2 are SGHDT and YYEEEE. The CDR3 here is CASSFNSGNTIYF. CDR3 sequence (DNA): TGTGCCAGCAGCTTTAACTCTGGAAACACCATATATTTT.

The gene calls are TRBV7-9 and TRBJ2-7; a weak D match, TRBD1 (7 bases). Looked up from germline, CDR1 is SEHNR and CDR2 is FQNEAQ (reference sequence). V was clipped by 2 bases and J by 3 bases, with 17 bases between them. The CDR3 loop spans 16 amino acids. CDR3 sequence reads: CASSLPDRDGGYEQYF. The DNA of the CDR3 is TGTGCCAGCAGCTTACCTGACAGGGACGGGGGCTACGAGCAGTACTTC.